The 21 T cell receptor beta chains below come from one sample, sequenced in a study of human T cells and chemical hapten exposure. As for time point: pre-sensitization, week 0. The treatment was: therapeutic diphenylcyclopropenone sensitization with weekly scalp DPC. TCRdb re-analysed the RACE reads in MiXCR, keeping a single row per CDR3 protein. The sample gives 180,000 or so distinct CDR3 sequences, 30% of which show up once; about 2.8% is in the top ten. Specimen: whole blood, collected in connection with sensitization to the hapten diphenylcyclopropenone (DPC). These receptors were obtained from a woman younger than 45 with alopecia areata. Some clones in this sample may be carry-over from other donors' samples.

This clonotype has more than one count but fewer than ten. The chain uses TRBV29-1 and TRBJ2-1, with D tentatively TRBD1 or TRBD2 (5 bases each). This CDR3 is 13 amino acids long. The germline gives CDR1 SQVTM, CDR2 ANQGSEA. Trimming took off 2 bases at V and 8 bases at J, with 13 bases between the two ends. CDR3 amino acids: CSVEWGLGDEQFF. The CDR3 DNA sequence: TGCAGCGTTGAATGGGGGTTGGGGGATGAGCAGTTCTTC.

This clonotype appeared a few times. The rearrangement joins TRBV28 to TRBJ1-1, with D uncertain. The CDR3 has 13 residues. V gave up 6 bases and J gave up 1 base, with 9 bases separating them. Germline V gives CDR1 MDHEN, CDR2 SYDVKM. CDR3 protein: CASRTQENTEAFF. The CDR3 nucleotides read TGTGCCAGCAGGACTCAGGAGAACACTGAAGCTTTCTTT. The full variable domain, in which reference TRBV28 and TRBJ1-1 provide the parts outside the CDR3, is DVKVTQSSRYLVKRTGEKVFLECVQDMDHENMFWYRQDPGLGLRLIYFSYDVKMKEKGDIPEGYSVSREKKERFSLILESASTNQTSMYLCASRTQENTEAFFGQGTRLTVV.

V usage is TRBV20-1 and J usage is TRBJ1-3; D not certain. The germline V gene has CDR1 DFQATT and CDR2 SNEGSKA (reference sequence). With 6 bases removed from V and 0 bases from J, the gap between germline ends came to 12 bases. The CDR3 contains 14 residues. This CDR3 reads CSARAANSGNTIYF. The CDR3 coding sequence is TGCAGTGCCCGAGCGGCGAACTCTGGAAACACCATATATTTT.

This clonotype was counted a few times. J is TRBJ2-5 and V is TRBV7-2, with 9 positions matching TRBD1. Germline values: CDR1 SGHTA, CDR2 FQGNSA. The CDR3 extends over 15 amino acids. J was trimmed by 2 bases and V by 4 bases; bases with no gene match: 5. The CDR3 DNA sequence: TGTGCCAGCAGCTCCGGACAGGGGAGGCAAGAGACCCAGTACTTC. The encoded protein is CASSSGQGRQETQYF. Complete variable domain (other parts from reference TRBV7-2 and TRBJ2-5): GAGVSQSPSNKVTEKGKDVELRCDPISGHTALYWYRQSLGQGLEFLIYFQGNSAPDKSGLPSDRFSAERTGGSVSTLTIQRTQQEDSAVYLCASSSGQGRQETQYFGPGTRLLVL.

This clonotype was seen a handful of times. The chain combines TRBV6-2 or TRBV6-3 with TRBJ1-5; D is undetermined. Looked up from germline, CDR1 is MNHEY and CDR2 is SVGEGT. Trimming stripped 6 bases from V and 2 bases from J, with 14 bases between. The CDR3 contains 15 residues. CDR3 amino acids: CASSFFTVGNQPQHF. CDR3 nucleotide sequence: TGTGCCAGCAGCTTCTTCACGGTGGGCAATCAGCCCCAGCATTTT.

This chain links TRBV6-5 with TRBJ2-3, with 7 bases fitting TRBD2. From germline, CDR1 is MNHEY and CDR2 SVGAGI. The CDR3 is 16 amino acids. J was trimmed by 3 bases and V by 2 bases; bases with no gene match: 8. The CDR3 DNA reads as TGTGCCAGCAGTTACCTAGGCGGGAGCTTTACAGATACGCAGTATTTT. This codes for CASSYLGGSFTDTQYF.

J is TRBJ2-7 and V is TRBV3-1, with 7 bases aligning to TRBD2. Germline CDR1 reads LGHDT; CDR2 reads YNNKEL (reference sequence). There are 13 residues in the CDR3. Trimming cost V 3 bases and J 4 bases; bases outside gene matches: 3. CDR3 residues: CASSHLGGYEQYF. The CDR3 DNA reads TGTGCCAGCAGCCACCTGGGGGGGTACGAGCAGTACTTC.

This clonotype occurred a few times. V usage is TRBV4-1 and J usage is TRBJ1-5, with a weak D call TRBD1 (5 bases). CDR1 MGHRA and CDR2 YSYEKL come from the germline V gene. The CDR3 runs to 14 residues. The V and J ends lost 5 bases and 6 bases respectively, with 14 bases between them. The CDR3 reads CASSSGRGSQPQHF. The CDR3 DNA follows: TGCGCCAGCAGCTCAGGGAGGGGATCTCAGCCCCAGCATTTT.

This chain connects TRBV20-1 to TRBJ2-7, with TRBD2 matching 10 bases. V gave up 5 bases and J gave up 2 bases; unmatched junction bases: 9. The CDR3 contains 15 residues. Per germline, CDR1 DFQATT and CDR2 SNEGSKA (reference sequence). The CDR3 here is CSAQIPGTSAYEQYF. CDR3 nucleotide sequence: TGCAGTGCTCAAATCCCCGGGACTAGCGCCTACGAGCAGTACTTC.

This chain links TRBV7-9 with TRBJ1-4; 7 bases agree with TRBD1. V shed 5 bases and J 15 bases; nucleotides not matched to a gene: 9. This CDR3 is built from 12 residues. Germline values: CDR1 SEHNR, CDR2 FQNEAQ (reference sequence). CDR3 bases: TGTGCCAGCAGCCCCTTGGACAGGAGGGTGTTTTTT. Translated: CASSPLDRRVFF.

This clonotype was picked up a small number of times. The gene calls are TRBV2 and TRBJ2-1; 12 bases match TRBD2. V lost 7 bases, J lost 7 bases, and 8 bases stayed unmatched. Looked up from germline, CDR1 is SNHLY and CDR2 is FYNNEI. The CDR3 totals 15 residues. CDR3 region: CASNLAGGPRNEQFF. CDR3 sequence (DNA): TGTGCCAGCAACCTAGCGGGGGGGCCGAGGAATGAGCAGTTCTTC.

V gene TRBV29-1 combines with J gene TRBJ2-1, with 10 bases lining up with TRBD2. Germline-derived CDR1 and CDR2 are SQVTM and ANQGSEA. V gave up 6 bases and J gave up 6 bases; unmatched junction bases: 11. This CDR3 is 15 amino acids long. The CDR3 spells CSVVLLAGGSNEQFF. CDR3 sequence (DNA): TGCAGCGTCGTCCTCTTAGCGGGGGGTTCCAATGAGCAGTTCTTC.

This clonotype was seen a handful of times. This chain links TRBV7-2 with TRBJ1-2, with a possible D match to TRBD1 (6 bases). Germline assignment: CDR1 SGHTA and CDR2 FQGNSA. The V gene lost 5 bases and the J gene lost 4 bases, with 17 bases spanning the gap. The CDR3 is made up of 15 amino acids. The CDR3 reads CASSPNQGLPYGYTF. The CDR3 DNA sequence: TGTGCCAGCAGCCCCAACCAGGGGCTCCCCTATGGCTACACCTTC.

CDR3 residues: CASSQLLVQAQYF. The CDR3 DNA reads as TGCGCCAGCAGCCAGCTACTAGTCCAGGCGCAGTATTTT. This sequence joins TRBV4-3 and TRBJ2-3; D might be TRBD2 (5 bases). Between the trimmed V and J ends, which lost 3 bases and 10 bases, there was a span of 14 bases. Germline CDR1 is LGHNA and CDR2 is YSLEER. The CDR3 is made up of 13 amino acids.

The chain combines TRBV29-1 with TRBJ1-2; TRBD1 matches 11 bases. V gave up 7 bases and J gave up 5 bases; unmatched junction bases: 3. Germline CDR1 and CDR2: SQVTM and ANQGSEA. The CDR3 loop spans 12 amino acids. The CDR3 loop is CSGTGGGYGYTF. The CDR3 bases are TGCAGCGGGACAGGGGGCGGATATGGCTACACCTTC.

V is TRBV20-1 and J is TRBJ2-5; 9 bases map to TRBD1. The junction had 11 bases not matched to a gene; V was cut back by 4 bases and J by 5 bases. CDR1 is DFQATT, CDR2 SNEGSKA, per germline (reference sequence). This CDR3 is 15 amino acids long. As DNA, the CDR3 is TGCAGTGCTATCCGTTACAGGGGGCTCGGGGAGACCCAGTACTTC. Translating gives CSAIRYRGLGETQYF.

This clonotype was found a few times. The chain combines TRBV28 with TRBJ1-1; D gene ambiguous. From germline, CDR1 is MDHEN and CDR2 SYDVKM. This CDR3 is 14 amino acids long. The V end was cut by 10 bases, the J end by 1 base, with 16 bases between. The CDR3 loop reads CATRRGAGNTEAFF. CDR3 DNA sequence: TGTGCCACCAGGAGAGGAGCAGGGAACACTGAAGCTTTCTTT.

Here the CDR3 DNA reads TGTGCCAGCATTCGGGACAGAGGGAATTCACCCCTCCACTTT. Residues: CASIRDRGNSPLHF. The chain combines TRBV6-1 with TRBJ1-6; TRBD1 aligns across 7 bases. Per germline, CDR1 MNHNS and CDR2 SASEGT. The CDR3 is made up of 14 amino acids. With 7 bases clipped from V and 7 bases from J, the junction kept 7 bases outside the gene matches.

This chain uses TRBV7-2 with TRBJ2-5; D remains unclear. V lost 5 bases and J lost 3, with 13 bases in between. Germline V gene lookup returns CDR1 SGHTA and CDR2 FQGNSA. The CDR3 runs 14 residues. CDR3 in DNA: TGTGCCAGCAGCCTGGGAATGTCAAAAGAGACCCAGTACTTC. Protein sequence: CASSLGMSKETQYF.

This rearrangement joins TRBV12-3 or TRBV12-4 to TRBJ2-5; D possibly corresponds to TRBD1 (6 bases). CDR3 length: 15 residues. V was trimmed by 6 bases and J by 2 bases, leaving 16 bases between them. CDR3 DNA sequence: TGTGCCAGCAGCCAAAACCGAGACAGGCAAGAGACCCAGTACTTC. It specifies CASSQNRDRQETQYF.

This clonotype has more than one count but fewer than ten. The chain is built from TRBV29-1 and TRBJ1-1; 10 nucleotides line up with TRBD1. CDR1 and CDR2 from the germline V gene are SQVTM and ANQGSEA. The CDR3 runs to 14 residues. V lost 6 bases to trimming and J lost 3 bases; unmatched junction nucleotides: 7. CDR3 in DNA: TGCAGCGTCGTAACCGGGACAGGGGACACTGAAGCTTTCTTT. Translating it yields CSVVTGTGDTEAFF. Combining the CDR3 with reference TRBV29-1 and TRBJ1-1 gives the whole variable domain SAVISQKPSRDICQRGTSLTIQCQVDSQVTMMFWYRQQPGQSLTLIATANQGSEATYESGFVIDKFPISRPNLTFSTLTVSNMSPEDSSIYLCSVVTGTGDTEAFFGQGTRLTVV.